These 13 T cell receptor beta chains were all obtained from the same sample, sequenced in a study of cytomegalovirus exposure and HLA in healthy donors. 60 Vbeta and 13 Jbeta primers were used in PCR. The data were produced by immunoSEQ multiplex PCR, yet TCRdb's version contains in-frame clones alone and is incomplete. The sample records 90,000 to 110,000 clones, about 16% being singletons. Sequencing was done on a sample of PBMCs. The receptors stem from a female donor in good health and CMV-seronegative.

The rearrangement uses TRBV6-1 and TRBJ1-5; 11 positions match TRBD1. V gave up 5 bases and J gave up 3 bases; unmatched junction bases: 6. The length of the CDR3 is 16 residues. Per germline, CDR1 MNHNS and CDR2 SASEGT. This CDR3 is CASSQGTGGPNQPQHF. The CDR3 coding sequence is TGTGCCAGCAGTCAAGGGACAGGGGGTCCCAATCAGCCCCAGCATTTT.

This clone was observed a handful of times. The chain uses TRBV7-9 and TRBJ2-5, with TRBD1 matching 11 bases. CDR1 is SEHNR and CDR2 is FQNEAQ in the germline V gene (reference sequence). CDR3 length: 16 amino acids. The V segment lost 1 base and the J segment 6 bases; nucleotides outside the gene matches: 7. The CDR3 DNA is TGTGCCAGCAGCTTAGTGTCGGGGACAGGGGGGCAGACCCAGTACTTC. This sequence encodes CASSLVSGTGGQTQYF.

This clone was counted a few times. The rearrangement links TRBV29-1 to TRBJ1-1; D may be TRBD1 (6 bases). Per germline, CDR1 SQVTM and CDR2 ANQGSEA. The V end lost 7 bases, the J end lost 0 bases, and 12 bases lay between the germline ends. The CDR3 covers 13 residues. This chain's CDR3 is CSATTGMNTEAFF. The CDR3 coding sequence is TGCAGCGCAACGACAGGCATGAACACTGAAGCTTTCTTT.

This clone occurred a few times. The CDR3 DNA reads as TGTGCCAGCAGCCCCTACCGGACTAGCGGGAGTACGTGGACCTACGAGCAGTACTTC. This sequence encodes CASSPYRTSGSTWTYEQYF. This rearrangement joins TRBV7-2 to TRBJ2-7; 13 bases fit TRBD2. V dropped 5 bases and J dropped 2; count of bases not matched to a gene: 15. The V gene's germline CDR1 is SGHTA and CDR2 FQGNSA. The length of the CDR3 is 19 residues.

The V call is TRBV11-2, the J call TRBJ2-2; 7 nucleotides line up with TRBD1. Unmatched junction bases numbered 8, after V lost 5 bases and J lost 5 bases. CDR3 length equals 15 residues. Germline V gene data show CDR1 as SGHAT and CDR2 as FQNNGV. As DNA, the CDR3 is TGTGCCAGCAGCCCACTTAGGGGGCTAACCGGGGAGCTGTTTTTT. It is translated as CASSPLRGLTGELFF.

This chain joins TRBV27 and TRBJ1-1, with D hard to call. Per germline, CDR1 MNHEY and CDR2 SMNVEV (reference sequence). The CDR3 length is 13 residues. Trimming pared 5 bases from V and 0 bases from J, leaving 7 bases between. The CDR3 here is CASSLSVNTEAFF. The CDR3 DNA sequence: TGTGCCAGCAGTCTTTCAGTGAACACTGAAGCTTTCTTT.

CDR3 DNA: TGTGCCACCCAATGGGGGCAGGGGGTCACGTATGGCTACACCTTC. This codes for CATQWGQGVTYGYTF. The chain couples TRBV19 to TRBJ1-2; 7 nucleotides match TRBD1. Germline V gives CDR1 LNHDA, CDR2 SQIVND (reference sequence). Trimming at V came to 10 bases and at J to 5 bases, leaving 16 bases not matched to a gene. The CDR3 consists of 15 residues.

This clone came up a few times. V gene TRBV9 combines with J gene TRBJ2-6; tentatively, D is TRBD1 (5 bases). V was trimmed by 0 bases and J by 0 bases, leaving 7 bases between them. The germline V gene encodes CDR1 SGDLS and CDR2 YYNGEE. The CDR3 totals 16 residues. CDR3 sequence (DNA): TGTGCCAGCAGCGTAGAAACAGGCTCTGGGGCCAACGTCCTGACTTTC. It specifies CASSVETGSGANVLTF.

This clone turned up a few times. The chain couples TRBV28 to TRBJ2-3; 8 bases fit TRBD1. The CDR3 sequence is 13 residues long. In germline, CDR1 is MDHEN, CDR2 SYDVKM. V lost 7 bases to trimming and J lost 1 base; unmatched junction nucleotides: 1. CDR3 in amino acids: CASIRGRTDTQYF. CDR3 sequence (DNA): TGTGCCAGCATCAGGGGGCGCACAGATACGCAGTATTTT.

The chain uses TRBV2 and TRBJ2-7, with 9 bases fitting TRBD2. V lost 6 bases, J lost 3 bases, and 15 bases stayed unmatched. The V gene's germline CDR1 is SNHLY and CDR2 FYNNEI. This CDR3 comprises 17 residues. The CDR3 loop reads CASRNPGTSFGLYEQYF. In DNA form, the CDR3 reads TGTGCCAGCAGGAACCCAGGGACTAGCTTTGGGCTCTACGAGCAGTACTTC.

This chain links TRBV28 with TRBJ1-4; weak D call: TRBD1 (5 bases). The germline gives CDR1 MDHEN, CDR2 SYDVKM. CDR3 size: 14 residues. V was clipped by 3 bases and J by 7 bases, with 12 bases between them. The CDR3 DNA reads as TGTGCCAGCAGTTTCGGCCAGGGAAGTGAAAAACTGTTTTTT. Its protein is CASSFGQGSEKLFF. Full variable domain (missing parts from reference TRBV28 and TRBJ1-4): DVKVTQSSRYLVKRTGEKVFLECVQDMDHENMFWYRQDPGLGLRLIYFSYDVKMKEKGDIPEGYSVSREKKERFSLILESASTNQTSMYLCASSFGQGSEKLFFGSGTQLSVL.

The chain joins TRBV7-8 to TRBJ2-7, with D tentatively TRBD2 (7 bases). CDR3 length equals 14 residues. The germline CDR1 and CDR2 sequences are SGHVS and FQNEAQ. Trimming stripped 5 bases from V and 7 bases from J, with 18 bases between. CDR3 coding DNA: TGTGCCAGCAGCACAAGGGGGACTACGGGGGAGCAGTACTTC. Translating gives CASSTRGTTGEQYF.

The chain is built from TRBV5-1 and TRBJ1-2; D is unclear. V lost 1 base to trimming and J lost 8 bases, with 21 bases between them. Per the germline V gene, CDR1 is SGHRS and CDR2 is YFSETQ. CDR3 length equals 16 residues. The CDR3 reads CASSLSSSVAVEGYTF. The CDR3 nucleotides are TGCGCCAGCAGCTTGTCATCCAGTGTGGCCGTGGAGGGCTACACCTTC.